These T cell receptor beta chains were read from a single sample in a study of T cell responses to AZD1222 COVID-19 vaccine. Clones were read by immunoSEQ multiplex PCR, and TCRdb kept only the in-frame ones, dropping some. The sample lists about 97,000 clones; 90% were seen once. Sequences were derived from peripheral blood, sampled on day 0 of AZD1222 vaccination. All receptors derive from an adult in good health. CDR3s include the opening cysteine and the closing phenylalanine or tryptophan. Some rows mark clone size as missing; the rest say once, few, many or name a class of expanded clone.

V,size,J,CDR3
TRBV28,-,TRBJ2-7,CASSSSTGGKYEQYF
TRBV4-1,-,TRBJ2-3,CASSHASGDYTDTQYF
TRBV24-1,-,TRBJ2-1,CATSDSQLAGSYNEQFF
TRBV27,-,TRBJ2-3,CASSFLQLRTDTQYF
TRBV19,-,TRBJ1-2,CASSAWDRETLYGYTF
TRBV28,-,TRBJ1-2,CASSSYDRSGYTF
TRBV3-1/TRBV3-2,-,TRBJ1-1,CAVQRGNTEAFF
TRBV30,-,TRBJ1-5,CAWSRQGDQPQHF
TRBV28,-,TRBJ2-2,CATFTGSSTGELFF
TRBV2,-,TRBJ2-2,CASSTNSVRHDTGELFF
TRBV3-1/TRBV3-2,-,TRBJ2-4,CASSLGHTSKNIQYF
TRBV6-4,-,TRBJ2-3,CASSTSGGQGADTQYF
TRBV5-5,-,TRBJ1-5,CASSFGRDQPQHF
TRBV11-2,-,TRBJ2-1,CASSLDRNRVRFF
TRBV6-5,-,TRBJ2-1,CASSYGAGVSYEQFF
TRBV6-5,-,TRBJ1-2,CASSYWENDGYTF
TRBV29-1,few,TRBJ1-4,CSVAVGLNEKLFF
TRBV28,-,TRBJ2-7,CASSSIGGYEQYF
TRBV16,-,TRBJ2-1,CASSQIRPGQGNEQFF
TRBV9,-,TRBJ1-3,CASSPDRSGNTIYF
TRBV30,-,TRBJ1-3,CAWRRGNSGNTIYF
TRBV2,-,TRBJ2-1,CASSEGLAGNEQFF
TRBV5-4,-,TRBJ2-7,CASSLDRTYEQYF
TRBV6-5,-,TRBJ2-1,CASTKTSGYNEQFF
TRBV5-1,-,TRBJ1-1,CASSLGTVAEAFF
TRBV7-9,-,TRBJ2-3,CASTGTDTQYF
TRBV28,-,TRBJ1-3,CASREGQGLGSGNTIYF
TRBV28,-,TRBJ1-4,CASSPSRREKLFF
TRBV5-1,-,TRBJ1-2,CASSWTGDKNYGYTF
TRBV7-6,few,TRBJ1-6,CASSPRRGQGGSPLHF
TRBV19,-,TRBJ1-1,CASKDSSWGPTEAFF
TRBV28,-,TRBJ1-6,CASSLTFNSPLHF